These 12 T cell receptor beta chains share one sample of origin, sequenced in a study of blood T cell repertoires in COVID-19. Method: immunoSEQ multiplex PCR; TCRdb's copy keeps in-frame clones and lacks some. The table lists approximately 220,000 clones, 83% of them singletons, with approximately 5% in the top ten. Sequenced sample: PBMCs or T cells enriched from blood (not recorded which). The source of these receptors is a woman between 50 and 59 years old who had been exposed to COVID-19.

This sequence joins TRBV2 and TRBJ2-1; weak D call: TRBD2 (7 bases). V was cut by 2 bases and J by 4 bases, with 12 bases left in between. The CDR3 is 15 residues long. From germline, CDR1 is SNHLY and CDR2 FYNNEI. The CDR3 nucleotides read TGTGCCAGCAGTGAACTGGGGGGGCCTTACAATGAGCAGTTCTTC. Protein product: CASSELGGPYNEQFF. Complete variable domain (other parts from reference TRBV2 and TRBJ2-1): EPEVTQTPSHQVTQMGQEVILRCVPISNHLYFYWYRQILGQKVEFLVSFYNNEISEKSEIFDDQFSVERPDGSNFTLKIRSTKLEDSAMYFCASSELGGPYNEQFFGPGTRLTVL.

The CDR3 reads CASRTGDGELFF. In DNA, the CDR3 is TGTGCCAGCCGGACTGGGGACGGGGAGCTGTTTTTT. This rearrangement joins TRBV12-3 or TRBV12-4 to TRBJ2-2; D might be TRBD2 (5 bases). With 8 bases removed from V and 7 bases from J, the gap between germline ends came to 11 bases. The CDR3 loop spans 12 amino acids.

V gene TRBV25-1 combines with J gene TRBJ2-3; D is unclear. V was cut by 4 bases and J by 3 bases, with 8 bases left in between. Germline CDR1 is MGHDK and CDR2 is SYGVNS. The CDR3 runs 13 residues. CDR3 DNA sequence: TGTGCCAGCAGTGGAGTGACAACAGATACGCAGTATTTT. As protein: CASSGVTTDTQYF.

The count of this clone is one. The chain links TRBV2 to TRBJ1-4, with 9 positions matching TRBD1. This CDR3 comprises 16 residues. Germline V lookup: CDR1 SNHLY, CDR2 FYNNEI. Trimming at V came to 1 base and at J to 4 bases, leaving 4 bases not matched to a gene. CDR3 in DNA: TGTGCCAGCAGTGAAGGAAACAGGGGGCTTAATGAAAAACTGTTTTTT. This encodes CASSEGNRGLNEKLFF.

The rearrangement joins TRBV20-1 to TRBJ1-5; D gene unclear. The germline V and J ends were trimmed by 7 bases and 9 bases, with 13 bases remaining between them. The CDR3 runs to 11 residues. Germline V gene sequence: CDR1 DFQATT, CDR2 SNEGSKA (reference sequence). The CDR3 nucleotides are TGCAGTGTCATTCCGAGAGGGCCCCAGCATTTT. Residues: CSVIPRGPQHF.

The table lists this clone with a few counts. This CDR3 is CAWSGPPRGANEQFF. CDR3 nucleotides: TGTGCCTGGAGTGGACCCCCCCGGGGGGCCAATGAGCAGTTCTTC. V usage is TRBV30 and J usage is TRBJ2-1; maybe TRBD2 (7 bases). This CDR3 has 15 amino acids. Trimming took 1 base from V and 6 from J, leaving 16 bases between them. Germline assignment: CDR1 GTSNPN and CDR2 SVGIG (reference sequence).

DNA for the CDR3: TGTGCCAGCAGCTCTGGACTCGAGCAGTACTTC. Its translation: CASSSGLEQYF. V is TRBV3-1 (or the pseudogene TRBV3-2) and J is TRBJ2-7; the D gene is possibly TRBD2 (5 bases). CDR1 is LGHDT and CDR2 is YNNKEL in the germline V gene (reference sequence). The CDR3 sequence is 11 residues long. V shed 5 bases and J shed 6 bases, with 8 bases lying between them.

DNA of the CDR3: TGCGCCAGCAGCGAACAGGGCTTGGCCACCGGGGAGCTGTTTTTT. Protein: CASSEQGLATGELFF. The chain combines TRBV5-1 with TRBJ2-2, with D perhaps TRBD1 (6 bases). The CDR3 totals 15 residues. Trimming shortened V by 4 bases and J by 4 bases, and 14 bases separated the two germline ends. Germline V gives CDR1 SGHRS, CDR2 YFSETQ.

V gene TRBV5-1 combines with J gene TRBJ1-1; possible D gene TRBD1, 6 bases. Germline V gene lookup returns CDR1 SGHRS and CDR2 YFSETQ. The V gene lost 3 bases and the J gene lost 4 bases, with 16 bases spanning the gap. The CDR3 is made up of 15 amino acids. Here the CDR3 DNA reads TGCGCCAGCAGCTCCTCGGGGGGCTGGGGCACTGAAGCTTTCTTT. It codes for CASSSSGGWGTEAFF.

CDR3 in DNA: TGTGCCATCAGATTCCAGGCCGGGGACTATGGCTACACCTTC. Translating gives CAIRFQAGDYGYTF. This chain uses TRBV10-3 with TRBJ1-2; D unclear. Trimming removed 6 bases at V and 3 bases at J, with 14 bases between. CDR1 ENHRY and CDR2 SYGVKD come from the germline V gene. The CDR3 has 14 amino acids.

This clone was detected many times. The chain joins TRBV12-3 or TRBV12-4 to TRBJ1-5; the D gene is possibly TRBD1 (6 bases). This CDR3 is built from 13 residues. V lost 6 bases and J lost 5, with 11 bases in between. The CDR3 DNA reads as TGTGCCAGCAGGCTGACAGGTTATCAGCCCCAGCATTTT. The encoded protein is CASRLTGYQPQHF.

J is TRBJ1-1 and V is TRBV2, with D perhaps TRBD1 (5 bases). Germline V gives CDR1 SNHLY, CDR2 FYNNEI. This CDR3 is 15 amino acids long. With 6 bases removed from V and 4 bases from J, the gap between germline ends came to 18 bases. Written as DNA, the CDR3 is TGTGCCAGCAGGGCTCTGGGCTCAAGGGGCACTGAAGCTTTCTTT. Amino acids: CASRALGSRGTEAFF.